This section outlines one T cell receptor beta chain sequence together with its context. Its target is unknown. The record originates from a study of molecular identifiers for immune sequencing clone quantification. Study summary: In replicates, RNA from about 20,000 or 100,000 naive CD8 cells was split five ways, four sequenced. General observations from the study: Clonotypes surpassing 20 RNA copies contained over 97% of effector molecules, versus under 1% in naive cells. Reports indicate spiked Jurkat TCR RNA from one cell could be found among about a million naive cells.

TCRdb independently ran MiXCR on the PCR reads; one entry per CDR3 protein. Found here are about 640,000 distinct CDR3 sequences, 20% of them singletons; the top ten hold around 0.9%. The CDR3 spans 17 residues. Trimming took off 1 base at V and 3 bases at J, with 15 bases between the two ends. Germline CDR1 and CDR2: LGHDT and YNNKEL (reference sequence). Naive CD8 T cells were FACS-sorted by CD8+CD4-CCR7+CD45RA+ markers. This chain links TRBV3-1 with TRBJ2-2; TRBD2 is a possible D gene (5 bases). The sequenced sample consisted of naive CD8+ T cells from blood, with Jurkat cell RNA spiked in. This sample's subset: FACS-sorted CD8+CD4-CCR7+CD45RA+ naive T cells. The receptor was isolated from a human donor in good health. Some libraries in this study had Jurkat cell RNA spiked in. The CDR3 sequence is CASSQVPWELDTGELFF. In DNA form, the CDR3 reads TGTGCCAGCAGCCAAGTCCCCTGGGAGTTGGACACCGGGGAGCTGTTTTTT.